The 18 T cell receptor beta chains below come from one sample, sequenced in a study of T cell responses to AZD1222 COVID-19 vaccine. Clones were read by immunoSEQ multiplex PCR, and TCRdb kept only the in-frame ones, dropping some. The table shows some 150,000 clones, with 92% occurring only once. The sequencing here drew on peripheral blood, taken on day 0 of AZD1222 vaccination. The receptors originated from an adult in good health.

The rearrangement uses TRBV24-1 and TRBJ2-3, with TRBD2 identical over 7 bases. Germline CDR1 KGHDR, CDR2 SFDVKD. The CDR3 has 17 amino acids. J lost 3 bases, V lost 0 bases, and 8 bases had no gene match. In nucleotides, the CDR3 is TGTGCCACCAGTGATTTGCGGGCTAGCGGTAAAACAGATACGCAGTATTTT. Its protein product is CATSDLRASGKTDTQYF.

The V gene is TRBV3-1 (or the pseudogene TRBV3-2), the J gene TRBJ2-7; TRBD2 matches at 9 bases. CDR1 LGHDT and CDR2 YNNKEL come from the germline V gene (reference sequence). Trimming took 3 bases from V and 7 from J; bases not matched to a gene: 10. The CDR3 spans 15 residues. This CDR3 reads CASSHLGGGAREQYF. CDR3 sequence (DNA): TGTGCCAGCAGCCACCTAGGCGGGGGGGCGAGAGAGCAGTACTTC.

V and J are TRBV5-1 and TRBJ2-7; tentative D call: TRBD2 (6 bases). Germline lookup yields CDR1 SGHRS and CDR2 YFSETQ. Trimming took 0 bases from V and 2 from J, leaving 12 bases between them. CDR3 length: 15 amino acids. CDR3 region: CASSLESGPPYEQYF. In nucleotides, the CDR3 is TGCGCCAGCAGCTTGGAGAGCGGGCCTCCCTACGAGCAGTACTTC.

The V call is TRBV21-1, the J call TRBJ1-2. TRBV21-1 is a pseudogene segment. The CDR3 contains 10 residues. The CDR3 region is CASRFYGYTF. The CDR3 DNA is TGTGCCAGCAGATTTTATGGCTACACCTTC.

J is TRBJ2-7 and V is TRBV5-1; possibly TRBD1 for D (6 bases). CDR1 is SGHRS and CDR2 is YFSETQ in the germline V gene. This CDR3 has 13 amino acids. V was clipped by 4 bases and J by 6 bases, with 14 bases between them. This CDR3 is CASSLSTGSEQYF. CDR3 bases: TGCGCCAGCAGCCTATCGACAGGCTCCGAGCAGTACTTC.

This chain joins TRBV5-1 and TRBJ2-1; unclear D gene. Germline V gene sequence: CDR1 SGHRS, CDR2 YFSETQ. The V end lost 0 bases, the J end lost 8 bases, and 6 bases lay between the germline ends. This CDR3 has 12 amino acids. CDR3: CASSLGSDEQFF. The CDR3 nucleotides read TGCGCCAGCAGCTTGGGCTCGGATGAGCAGTTCTTC.

The chain combines TRBV4-1 with TRBJ1-5, with a weak D call TRBD1 (5 bases). The V and J ends lost 4 bases and 1 base respectively, with 11 bases between them. Germline CDR1 and CDR2: MGHRA and YSYEKL. The CDR3 is made up of 15 amino acids. CDR3 nucleotides: TGCGCCAGCAGCCCCGGGACCGTGAGCAATCAGCCCCAGCATTTT. As protein: CASSPGTVSNQPQHF.

Written as DNA, the CDR3 is TGCAGCGCCCGGGACGGAGAATCCTACGAGCAGTACTTC. Translated, it gives CSARDGESYEQYF. The chain recombines TRBV29-1 with TRBJ2-7; the D gene could be TRBD1 or TRBD2 (5 bases each). V lost 7 bases to trimming and J lost 1 base, with 14 bases between them. The CDR3 length is 13 residues. Germline V gene sequence: CDR1 SQVTM, CDR2 ANQGSEA.

The V gene is TRBV7-9, the J gene TRBJ1-5, with unresolved D. Trimming left V 4 bases short and J 3 bases short, with 16 bases between. The CDR3 has 16 residues. The V gene's germline CDR1 is SEHNR and CDR2 FQNEAQ (reference sequence). CDR3 sequence reads: CASSYVNGDYNQPQHF. The CDR3 DNA sequence: TGTGCCAGCAGCTACGTAAACGGAGACTACAATCAGCCCCAGCATTTT.

This clone appeared a single time. This chain links TRBV5-1 with TRBJ2-3; tentatively, D is TRBD1 or TRBD2 (5 bases each). CDR1 and CDR2 (germline): SGHRS, YFSETQ. V lost 3 bases, J lost 2 bases, and 16 bases lay in between. The CDR3 length is 16 residues. The CDR3 bases are TGCGCCAGCAGCTCCTCACGGGACGGATTCACAGATACGCAGTATTTT. As protein: CASSSSRDGFTDTQYF.

This chain connects TRBV5-1 to TRBJ2-3, with 8 nucleotides matching TRBD1. Germline trimming cut 4 bases from V and 0 bases from J; bases unmatched to any gene: 4. The germline gives CDR1 SGHRS, CDR2 YFSETQ. The CDR3 spans 15 residues. CDR3 in DNA: TGCGCCAGCAGCGGACAGGGTGTGAGCACAGATACGCAGTATTTT. Residues: CASSGQGVSTDTQYF.

The chain combines TRBV25-1 with TRBJ1-2, with 10 bases lining up with TRBD1. The CDR3 runs to 16 residues. CDR1 and CDR2 from the germline V gene are MGHDK and SYGVNS. J gave up 5 bases and V 3 bases, and 9 bases lay outside the gene matches. The CDR3 DNA is TGTGCCAGCAGTGACCCGCGACAGGGGGCAAAATATGGCTACACCTTC. Translated, it gives CASSDPRQGAKYGYTF.

The rearrangement uses TRBV27 and TRBJ2-2, with 8 bases that match TRBD1. This CDR3 contains 14 residues. The germline CDR1 and CDR2 sequences are MNHEY and SMNVEV (reference sequence). V trimming: 7 bases; J trimming: 5 bases; junction bases outside the gene matches: 6. CDR3 coding DNA: TGTGCCAGCAATCAGGGGGCGCGGACCGGGGAGCTGTTTTTT. As protein: CASNQGARTGELFF.

This sequence joins TRBV29-1 and TRBJ2-1; 7 bases are a match to TRBD2. The CDR3 totals 13 residues. Germline-derived CDR1 and CDR2 are SQVTM and ANQGSEA. The V gene end was trimmed by 4 bases and the J gene end by 12 bases; junction bases not matched to a gene: 12. The CDR3 loop is CSVGSGGGEGQFF. In DNA form, the CDR3 reads TGCAGCGTTGGGTCGGGAGGAGGCGAAGGGCAGTTCTTC.

The V and J genes are TRBV2 and TRBJ2-7, with D unresolved. V shed 5 bases and J shed 0 bases, with 11 bases lying between them. Germline-derived CDR1 and CDR2 are SNHLY and FYNNEI. This CDR3 is 14 amino acids long. CDR3 coding DNA: TGTGCCAGCAGTTATGAGACGGACTCCTACGAGCAGTACTTC. It specifies CASSYETDSYEQYF. Full variable domain (missing parts from reference TRBV2 and TRBJ2-7): EPEVTQTPSHQVTQMGQEVILRCVPISNHLYFYWYRQILGQKVEFLVSFYNNEISEKSEIFDDQFSVERPDGSNFTLKIRSTKLEDSAMYFCASSYETDSYEQYFGPGTRLTVT.

This chain joins TRBV29-1 and TRBJ1-2, with no clear D. CDR1 SQVTM and CDR2 ANQGSEA come from the germline V gene. The CDR3 contains 11 residues. V lost 8 bases and J 4 bases, leaving 11 bases between the germline ends. The CDR3 sequence is CSLGEIYGYTF. DNA of the CDR3: TGCAGCCTCGGCGAGATCTATGGCTACACCTTC.

This clone was detected a few times. The chain combines TRBV6-6 with TRBJ1-1; D is possibly TRBD1 (5 bases). V lost 5 bases and J 4 bases, leaving 17 bases between the germline ends. The length of the CDR3 is 15 residues. CDR1 MNHNY and CDR2 SVGAGI come from the germline V gene (reference sequence). The CDR3 bases are TGTGCCAGCAGTCGATCGGGGGGGGGTGTCACTGAAGCTTTCTTT. Encoded protein: CASSRSGGGVTEAFF.

The rearrangement joins TRBV5-1 to TRBJ2-1; 11 bases line up with TRBD2. Germline V gene sequence: CDR1 SGHRS, CDR2 YFSETQ. The V segment lost 7 bases and the J segment 3 bases; nucleotides outside the gene matches: 12. The CDR3 is 17 residues long. The CDR3 DNA sequence: TGCGCCAGCGGCGGGACTAGCGGAAGAGGGGACTACAATGAGCAGTTCTTC. The encoded protein is CASGGTSGRGDYNEQFF.